These 20 T cell receptor beta chains originate from one sample sequenced in a study of T cell clonotyping in hematopoietic cell transplantation. The sample's time point: recipient sample about 28 days before transplant, after cytoreduction. Produced via immunoSEQ multiplex PCR; TCRdb's table is partial and in-frame only. In the table there are 20,000 to 25,000 clones, 90% of which are singletons. The material was peripheral blood mononuclear cells, obtained before stem cell transplant. The receptor source for this set is a young man with biphenotypic leukemia. Some clones in this sample may be carry-over from other donors' samples.

This chain links TRBV29-1 with TRBJ2-6; D is unclear. The V end was cut by 7 bases, the J end by 1 base, with 11 bases between. The CDR3 spans 14 residues. From germline, CDR1 is SQVTM and CDR2 ANQGSEA. The CDR3 bases are TGCAGCGCTCCGAGTTGGTCTGGGGCCAACGTCCTGACTTTC. It codes for CSAPSWSGANVLTF.

J is TRBJ2-7 and V is TRBV6-5; TRBD1 matches 12 bases. V shed 2 bases and J 5 bases; nucleotides not matched to a gene: 7. This CDR3 spans 16 amino acids. The germline gives CDR1 MNHEY, CDR2 SVGAGI. The CDR3 loop reads CASSYLPGQGANEQYF. The CDR3 DNA reads TGTGCCAGCAGTTACCTCCCGGGACAGGGGGCAAACGAGCAGTACTTC.

The CDR3 bases are TGTGCCATCAGTGGGAGACAGGGAGCAGATACGCAGTATTTT. It codes for CAISGRQGADTQYF. The chain carries TRBV10-3 and TRBJ2-3, with 7 bases matching TRBD1. Trimming cost V 4 bases and J 4 bases; bases outside gene matches: 5. This CDR3 contains 14 residues. CDR1 and CDR2 (germline): ENHRY, SYGVKD.

This chain links TRBV5-1 with TRBJ1-2; 7 bases match TRBD1. V was pared by 2 bases and J by 6 bases, with 10 bases of the junction left unmatched. CDR1 and CDR2 (germline): SGHRS, YFSETQ. CDR3 length: 15 residues. The CDR3 bases are TGCGCCAGCAGCTTTCAGGGGGAAGGAGGAAATGGCTACACCTTC. This encodes CASSFQGEGGNGYTF.

This clone turned up a few times. V and J are TRBV4-3 and TRBJ1-1, with D possibly matching TRBD1 (6 bases). The length of the CDR3 is 16 residues. The V end was cut by 1 base, the J end by 6 bases, with 18 bases between. CDR1 is LGHNA, CDR2 YSLEER, per germline. CDR3 sequence: CASSQGRTGLRAEAFF. CDR3 bases: TGCGCCAGCAGCCAAGGCAGAACAGGGCTTAGGGCTGAAGCTTTCTTT.

With regard to this clone: An end of the junction differs from the germline gene, which may be a read error. V gene TRBV19 combines with J gene TRBJ2-1, with 8 bases that match TRBD1. Germline V gene sequence: CDR1 LNHDA, CDR2 SQIVND (reference sequence). This CDR3 is built from 15 residues. The CDR3 is CASRIQGANYNEQFF. The CDR3 nucleotides read TGTGCCAGTCGTATCCAGGGGGCCAACTACAATGAGCAGTTCTTC.

V gene TRBV19 combines with J gene TRBJ1-3; D is ambiguous. V was trimmed by 5 bases and J by 0 bases, leaving 14 bases between them. This CDR3 has 16 amino acids. Per germline, CDR1 LNHDA and CDR2 SQIVND (reference sequence). The CDR3, as DNA: TGTGCCAGTAGTCCCCGACAAGGTCTCTCTGGAAACACCATATATTTT. It yields the protein CASSPRQGLSGNTIYF.

This chain links TRBV25-1 with TRBJ1-2, with D maybe TRBD1 (6 bases). The ends were cut back, 4 bases at V and 6 bases at J, with 18 bases in the middle. Per the germline V gene, CDR1 is MGHDK and CDR2 is SYGVNS. The length of the CDR3 is 15 residues. The CDR3 region is CASSALDRSFDGYTF. CDR3 DNA: TGTGCCAGCAGTGCCCTAGACAGGAGCTTTGATGGCTACACCTTC.

V and J are TRBV6-5 and TRBJ2-2, with a weak D call TRBD1 (6 bases). CDR1 is MNHEY, CDR2 SVGAGI, per germline. V dropped 6 bases and J dropped 3 bases, with 14 bases sitting between them. This CDR3 is built from 15 residues. CDR3 DNA sequence: TGTGCCAGCAGCCCCTGGGACATCGACACCGGGGAGCTGTTTTTT. As protein: CASSPWDIDTGELFF.

The chain combines TRBV5-6 with TRBJ1-3; D is ambiguous. The CDR3 is made up of 13 amino acids. Germline assignment: CDR1 SGHDT and CDR2 YYEEEE. V lost 0 bases to trimming and J lost 3 bases, with 4 bases between them. The CDR3 DNA reads TGTGCCAGCAGCTTGGGTATTGGAAACACCATATATTTT. Residues: CASSLGIGNTIYF.

This rearrangement joins TRBV5-1 to TRBJ2-5, with D hard to call. This CDR3 contains 14 residues. V was pared by 4 bases and J by 4 bases, with 14 bases between. Germline-derived CDR1 and CDR2 are SGHRS and YFSETQ. CDR3 in amino acids: CASSNEPVGETQYF. CDR3 sequence (DNA): TGCGCCAGCAGCAACGAACCCGTTGGAGAGACCCAGTACTTC. Combining the CDR3 with reference TRBV5-1 and TRBJ2-5 gives the whole variable domain KAGVTQTPRYLIKTRGQQVTLSCSPISGHRSVSWYQQTPGQGLQFLFEYFSETQRNKGNFPGRFSGRQFSNSRSEMNVSTLELGDSALYLCASSNEPVGETQYFGPGTRLLVL.

The chain recombines TRBV10-2 with TRBJ2-3; D remains unclear. Germline CDR1 is WSHSY and CDR2 is SAAADI. Trimming pared 10 bases from V and 5 bases from J, leaving 10 bases between. The CDR3 covers 11 residues. Written as DNA, the CDR3 is TGCGCCACCTTCCCGGGAGATACGCAGTATTTT. It codes for CATFPGDTQYF.

J is TRBJ1-5 and V is TRBV6-1, with D perhaps TRBD1 (5 bases). Germline V lookup: CDR1 MNHNS, CDR2 SASEGT. The CDR3 runs 16 residues. V was shortened by 4 bases and J by 7 bases, with 20 bases between the two germline ends. The CDR3, as DNA: TGTGCCAGCAGTGTGGAGGGGAGCGGAGGTGGACAGCCCCAGCATTTT. Protein product: CASSVEGSGGGQPQHF.

The CDR3 DNA reads as TGTGCCAGCTCGGAGGGCGAAGAGACCCAGTACTTC. This sequence encodes CASSEGEETQYF. The chain combines TRBV25-1 with TRBJ2-5; D may be TRBD2 (6 bases). CDR3 length equals 12 residues. Germline values: CDR1 MGHDK, CDR2 SYGVNS. Trimming shortened V by 8 bases and J by 3 bases, and 10 bases separated the two germline ends. The full variable domain, in which reference TRBV25-1 and TRBJ2-5 provide the parts outside the CDR3, is EADIYQTPRYLVIGTGKKITLECSQTMGHDKMYWYQQDPGMELHLIHYSYGVNSTEKGDLSSESTVSRIRTEHFPLTLESARPSHTSQYLCASSEGEETQYFGPGTRLLVL.

The V gene is TRBV30, the J gene TRBJ2-7; 8 nucleotides line up with TRBD1. Germline V lookup: CDR1 GTSNPN, CDR2 SVGIG (reference sequence). After removal of 1 base from V and 2 bases from J, the junction contained 4 bases not matched to a gene. This CDR3 comprises 14 residues. The CDR3 is CAWSGGDRPYEQYF. For the CDR3, the DNA is TGTGCCTGGAGTGGAGGGGACAGGCCCTACGAGCAGTACTTC.

This sequence joins TRBV2 and TRBJ1-4; unclear D gene. Germline V CDR1 and CDR2: SNHLY, FYNNEI. The CDR3 contains 11 residues. V dropped 6 bases and J dropped 8 bases, with 7 bases sitting between them. Here the CDR3 DNA reads TGTGCCAGCAGGCCGGAAGAAAAACTGTTTTTT. Its translation is CASRPEEKLFF.

This clone has a single count. V and J are TRBV6-1 and TRBJ2-3; D not certain. The V end was cut by 3 bases, the J end by 2 bases, with 9 bases between. The CDR3 has 14 amino acids. Germline loops: CDR1 MNHNS, CDR2 SASEGT. This CDR3 is CASSERRYTDTQYF. CDR3 in DNA: TGTGCCAGCAGTGAGCGGCGGTACACAGATACGCAGTATTTT.

J is TRBJ2-7 and V is TRBV2; 9 bases are a match to TRBD2. Germline V gene data show CDR1 as SNHLY and CDR2 as FYNNEI. This CDR3 has 14 residues. After removal of 4 bases from V and 2 bases from J, the junction contained 3 bases not matched to a gene. CDR3 in DNA: TGTGCCAGCAGTGTTAGCGGGGGTCCCTACGAGCAGTACTTC. This translates into CASSVSGGPYEQYF.

This clone was seen a handful of times. The chain recombines TRBV6-1 with TRBJ1-2; TRBD1 aligns across 7 bases. CDR1 is MNHNS, CDR2 SASEGT, per germline. The CDR3 loop spans 13 amino acids. V lost 9 bases and J lost 8; bases outside the gene matches: 12. The CDR3 region is CASTHFDRAGYTF. The DNA of the CDR3 is TGTGCCAGTACCCACTTTGACAGGGCCGGCTACACCTTC.

V gene TRBV5-1 combines with J gene TRBJ1-2; unclear D gene. Trimming cost V 0 bases and J 2 bases, with 8 bases left between them. The germline gives CDR1 SGHRS, CDR2 YFSETQ. The CDR3 contains 14 residues. The CDR3 loop reads CASSLVVGNYGYTF. The CDR3 DNA follows: TGCGCCAGCAGCTTGGTAGTGGGGAACTATGGCTACACCTTC.